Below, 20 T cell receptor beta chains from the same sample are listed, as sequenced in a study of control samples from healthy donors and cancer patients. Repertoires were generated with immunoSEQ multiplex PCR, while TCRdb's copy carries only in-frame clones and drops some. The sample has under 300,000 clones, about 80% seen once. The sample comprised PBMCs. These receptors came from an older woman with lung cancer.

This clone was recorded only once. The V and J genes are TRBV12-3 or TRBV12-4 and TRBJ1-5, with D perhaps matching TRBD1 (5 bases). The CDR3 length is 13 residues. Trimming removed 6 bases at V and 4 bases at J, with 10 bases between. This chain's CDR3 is CASSRGFNQPQHF. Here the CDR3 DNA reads TGTGCCAGCAGCCGGGGGTTTAATCAGCCCCAGCATTTT.

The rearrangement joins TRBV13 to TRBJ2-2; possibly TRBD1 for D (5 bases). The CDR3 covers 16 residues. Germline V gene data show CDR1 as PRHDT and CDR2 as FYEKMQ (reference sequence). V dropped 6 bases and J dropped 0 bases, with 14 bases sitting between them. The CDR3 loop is CASSSPTGSNTGELFF. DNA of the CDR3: TGTGCCAGCAGTTCACCTACAGGATCGAACACCGGGGAGCTGTTTTTT.

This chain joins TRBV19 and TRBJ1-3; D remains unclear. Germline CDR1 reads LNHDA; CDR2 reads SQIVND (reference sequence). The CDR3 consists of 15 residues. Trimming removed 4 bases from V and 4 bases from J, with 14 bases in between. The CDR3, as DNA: TGTGCCAGTAGTACCCGCAGGATATCAGGAAACACCATATATTTT. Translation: CASSTRRISGNTIYF.

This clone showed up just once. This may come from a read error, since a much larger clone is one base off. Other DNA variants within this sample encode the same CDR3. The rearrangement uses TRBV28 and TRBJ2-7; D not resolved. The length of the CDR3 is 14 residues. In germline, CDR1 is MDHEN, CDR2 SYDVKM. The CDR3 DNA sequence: TGTGCCAGCAGTTTGGGTGCAGCCACCTACGAGCAGTACTTT. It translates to CASSLGAATYEQYF.

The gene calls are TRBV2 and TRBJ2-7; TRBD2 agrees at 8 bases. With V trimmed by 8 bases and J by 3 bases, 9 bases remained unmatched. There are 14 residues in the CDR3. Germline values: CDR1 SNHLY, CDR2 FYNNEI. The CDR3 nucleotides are TGTGCCAGCGGTAGGGGACTAGGGGACTACGAGCAGTACTTC. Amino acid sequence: CASGRGLGDYEQYF. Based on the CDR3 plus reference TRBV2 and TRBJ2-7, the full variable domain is EPEVTQTPSHQVTQMGQEVILRCVPISNHLYFYWYRQILGQKVEFLVSFYNNEISEKSEIFDDQFSVERPDGSNFTLKIRSTKLEDSAMYFCASGRGLGDYEQYFGPGTRLTVT.

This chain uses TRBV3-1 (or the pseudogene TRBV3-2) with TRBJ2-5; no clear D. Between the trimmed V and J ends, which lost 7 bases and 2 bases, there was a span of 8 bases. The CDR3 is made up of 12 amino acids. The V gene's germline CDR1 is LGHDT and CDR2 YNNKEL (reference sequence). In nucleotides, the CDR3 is TGTGCCAGCATGAGCTCACAAGAGACCCAGTACTTC. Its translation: CASMSSQETQYF.

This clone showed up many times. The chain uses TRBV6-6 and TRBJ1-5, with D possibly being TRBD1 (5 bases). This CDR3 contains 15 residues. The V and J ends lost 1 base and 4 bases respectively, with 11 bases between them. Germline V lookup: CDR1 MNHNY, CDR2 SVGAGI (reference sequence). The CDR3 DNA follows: TGTGCCAGCAGTTACTTCAGTGGGGGAAATCAGCCCCAGCATTTT. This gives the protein CASSYFSGGNQPQHF.

CDR3 protein: CASSLQSASTDTQYF. CDR3 nucleotides: TGTGCCAGCAGTCTTCAGTCAGCATCCACAGATACGCAGTATTTT. J is TRBJ2-3 and V is TRBV7-2; D not resolved. Germline CDR1 and CDR2: SGHTA and FQGNSA. The germline V and J ends were trimmed by 6 bases and 2 bases, with 15 bases remaining between them. The CDR3 loop spans 15 amino acids.

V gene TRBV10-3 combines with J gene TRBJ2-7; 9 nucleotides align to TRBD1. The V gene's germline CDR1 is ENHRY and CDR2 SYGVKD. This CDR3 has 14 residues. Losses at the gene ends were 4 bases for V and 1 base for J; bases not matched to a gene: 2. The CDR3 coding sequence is TGTGCCATCAGTGGTGACAGGGGGTCCTACGAGCAGTACTTC. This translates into CAISGDRGSYEQYF.

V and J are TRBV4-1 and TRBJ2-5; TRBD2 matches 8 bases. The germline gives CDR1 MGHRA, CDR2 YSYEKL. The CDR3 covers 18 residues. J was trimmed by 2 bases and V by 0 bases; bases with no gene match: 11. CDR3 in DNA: TGCGCCAGCAGCCAAGATTACGGCGGAGCGGGGGCACAAGAGACCCAGTACTTC. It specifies CASSQDYGGAGAQETQYF.

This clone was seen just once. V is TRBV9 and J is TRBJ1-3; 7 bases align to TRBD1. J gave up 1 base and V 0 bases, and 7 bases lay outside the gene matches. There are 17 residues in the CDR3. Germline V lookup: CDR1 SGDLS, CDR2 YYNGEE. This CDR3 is CASSVADRAGSGNTIYF. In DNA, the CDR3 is TGTGCCAGCAGCGTAGCTGACAGGGCTGGGTCTGGAAACACCATATATTTT.

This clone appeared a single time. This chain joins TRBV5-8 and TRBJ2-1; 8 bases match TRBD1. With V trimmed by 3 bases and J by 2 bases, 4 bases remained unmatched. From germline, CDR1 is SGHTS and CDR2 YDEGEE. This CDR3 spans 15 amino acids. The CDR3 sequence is CASSSDRGAYNEQFF. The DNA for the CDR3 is TGTGCCAGCAGCTCCGACAGGGGAGCCTACAATGAGCAGTTCTTC. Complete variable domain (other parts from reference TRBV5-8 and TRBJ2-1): EAGVTQSPTHLIKTRGQQATLRCSPISGHTSVYWYQQALGLGLQFLLWYDEGEERNRGNFPPRFSGRQFPNYSSELNVNALELEDSALYLCASSSDRGAYNEQFFGPGTRLTVL.

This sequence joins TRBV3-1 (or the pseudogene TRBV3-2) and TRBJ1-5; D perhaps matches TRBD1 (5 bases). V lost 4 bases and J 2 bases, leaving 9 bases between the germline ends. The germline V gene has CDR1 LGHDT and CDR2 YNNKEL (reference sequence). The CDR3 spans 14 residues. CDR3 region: CASSPGIRNQPQHF. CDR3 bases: TGTGCCAGCAGCCCAGGGATACGCAATCAGCCCCAGCATTTT.

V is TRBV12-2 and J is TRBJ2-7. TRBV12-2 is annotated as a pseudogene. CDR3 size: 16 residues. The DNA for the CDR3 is TGTGCAAGTCGCTTAGTGGGCAGGGACCTCTCCTACGAGCAGTACTTC. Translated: CASRLVGRDLSYEQYF.

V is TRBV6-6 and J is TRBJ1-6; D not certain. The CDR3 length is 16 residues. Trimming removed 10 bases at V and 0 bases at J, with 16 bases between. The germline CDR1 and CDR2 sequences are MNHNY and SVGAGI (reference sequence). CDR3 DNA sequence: TGTGCCACAGGAGACTCCCGGAGCTCCTATAATTCACCCCTCCACTTT. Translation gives CATGDSRSSYNSPLHF.

CDR3 in amino acids: CASSLVGGGNTDTQYF. CDR3 nucleotides: TGTGCCAGCAGCTTAGTAGGGGGGGGAAACACAGATACGCAGTATTTT. The rearrangement links TRBV7-2 to TRBJ2-3; perhaps TRBD2 as D (7 bases). The CDR3 has 16 amino acids. CDR1 SGHTA and CDR2 FQGNSA come from the germline V gene. Trimming pared 1 base from V and 2 bases from J, leaving 13 bases between.

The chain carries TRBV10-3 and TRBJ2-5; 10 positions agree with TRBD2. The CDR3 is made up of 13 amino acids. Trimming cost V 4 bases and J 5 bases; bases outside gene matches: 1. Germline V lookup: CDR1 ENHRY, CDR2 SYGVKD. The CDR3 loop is CAISGSGRETQYF. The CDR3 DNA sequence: TGTGCCATCAGTGGTAGCGGGAGGGAGACCCAGTACTTC.

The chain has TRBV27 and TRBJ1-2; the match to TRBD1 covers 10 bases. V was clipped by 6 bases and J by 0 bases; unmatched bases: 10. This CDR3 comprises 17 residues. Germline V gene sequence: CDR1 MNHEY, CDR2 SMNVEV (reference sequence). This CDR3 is CASRPLGTGVPNYGYTF. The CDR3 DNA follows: TGTGCCAGCAGACCACTCGGGACAGGGGTACCTAACTATGGCTACACCTTC.

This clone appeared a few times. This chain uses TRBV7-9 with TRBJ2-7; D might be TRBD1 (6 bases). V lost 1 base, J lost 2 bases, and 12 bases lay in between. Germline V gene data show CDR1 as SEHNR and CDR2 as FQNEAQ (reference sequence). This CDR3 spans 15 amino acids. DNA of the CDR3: TGTGCCAGCAGCTTAGAACAGGGCACACCCTACGAGCAGTACTTC. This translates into CASSLEQGTPYEQYF. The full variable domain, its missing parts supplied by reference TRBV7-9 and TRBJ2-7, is DTGVSQNPRHKITKRGQNVTFRCDPISEHNRLYWYRQTLGQGPEFLTYFQNEAQLEKSRLLSDRFSAERPKGSFSTLEIQRTEQGDSAMYLCASSLEQGTPYEQYFGPGTRLTVT.

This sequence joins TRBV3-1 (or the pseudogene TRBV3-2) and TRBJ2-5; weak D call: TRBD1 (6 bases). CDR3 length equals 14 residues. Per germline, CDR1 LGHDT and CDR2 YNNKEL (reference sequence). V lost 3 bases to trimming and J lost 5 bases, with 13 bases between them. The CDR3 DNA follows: TGTGCCAGCAGCCACCGAACAGGGTTCGAGACCCAGTACTTC. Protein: CASSHRTGFETQYF.